This passage covers 30 T cell receptor beta chains from one sample sequenced in a study of T cells in women clearing cervical HPV infection. The protocol was immunoSEQ multiplex PCR, while the TCRdb copy is restricted to in-frame clones and leaves out a portion. The table for this sample gives about 34,000 clones. What was sequenced was blood buffy coat. The receptors come from a woman aged 18 to 75 with a cervical HPV16 infection that either progressed to CIN3+ or cleared (not recorded which).

As regards this clone: Coverage ceases 3 residues before the CDR3 finishes, and the germline J gene fills in the end. V and J are TRBV4-2 and TRBJ2-3, with 8 bases fitting TRBD2. CDR1 and CDR2 (germline): LGHNA, YNFKEQ. This CDR3 comprises 15 residues. Incomplete CDR3 DNA: TGTGCCAGCAGCCAAGGTCCGGGGGGGCATGAGACG. It yields the protein CASSQGPGGHET. From start to end, the CDR3 is CASSQGPGGHETQYF.

As regards this clone: The sequenced fragment ends 3 residues before the CDR3 boundary, so the rest is inferred from the germline J gene. J is TRBJ1-6 and V is TRBV19, with a possible D match to TRBD1 (6 bases). Trimming took 11 bases from V and 7 from J, leaving 15 bases between them. The CDR3 is 13 amino acids. Germline V gene lookup returns CDR1 LNHDA and CDR2 SQIVND (reference sequence). CDR3 DNA, as far as it was read: TGTGCCTGCGCCACAGGGAGGAATTCACCC. Translated, it gives CACATGRNSP. The entire CDR3 protein is CACATGRNSPLHF.

With respect to this clone: From the germline J gene comes the end of the CDR3, since the read stops 3 residues before it. The rearrangement joins TRBV29-1 to TRBJ2-2, with a weak D call TRBD1 (6 bases). Germline V gene lookup returns CDR1 SQVTM and CDR2 ANQGSEA. The CDR3 runs 14 residues. The CDR3 loop is CSIQQGFSNEKLFF. CDR3 bases read: TGCAGCATCCAGCAGGGGTTCTCTAATGAAAAG.

In regard to this clone: The CDR3 end is not reached by the read, which stops 3 residues before it; the germline J gene fills it in. V gene TRBV2 combines with J gene TRBJ2-7, with a weak D call TRBD1 (6 bases). Germline-derived CDR1 and CDR2 are SNHLY and FYNNEI. The germline V and J ends were trimmed by 4 bases and 6 bases, with 13 bases remaining between them. This CDR3 is built from 13 residues. Partial CDR3 DNA: TGTGCCAGCAGTGTGCGGACAGCTAGCGAG. It yields the protein CASSVRTASE. The full CDR3 protein is CASSVRTASEQYF.

Comment on this clone: The read comes to an end 3 residues before the CDR3 does, leaving the germline J gene to fill in the end. The chain has TRBV29-1 and TRBJ2-3; 9 nucleotides agree with TRBD2. The V gene's germline CDR1 is SQVTM and CDR2 ANQGSEA. The V segment lost 5 bases and the J segment 2 bases; nucleotides outside the gene matches: 5. The CDR3 spans 14 residues. The CDR3 DNA, read in part, is TGCAGCGTTCTTGCTAGCGGGGACACAGATACG. This gives the protein CSVLASGDTDT. The whole CDR3 sequence is CSVLASGDTDTQYF.

With respect to this clone: The CDR3 end is not reached by the read, which stops 3 residues before it; the germline J gene fills it in. The J gene is TRBJ2-2, the V gene TRBV14, with TRBD1 as a possible D gene (5 bases). Germline CDR1 is SGHDN and CDR2 is FVKESK. The CDR3 is 15 amino acids. The sequenced CDR3 bases are TGTGCCAGCAGCCAAGTCTTATCTGGGGCCAACGTG. This codes for CASSQVLSGANV. The entire CDR3 reads CASSQVLSGANVLFF.

Worth noting for this clone: With the read ending 3 residues before the CDR3 end, the germline J gene is used to fill in that end. This chain joins TRBV6-1 and TRBJ1-5, with TRBD1 matching 10 bases. There are 14 residues in the CDR3. Germline trimming cut 3 bases from V and 4 bases from J; bases unmatched to any gene: 0. The germline CDR1 and CDR2 sequences are MNHNS and SASEGT. Partial CDR3 DNA: TGTGCCAGCAGTGAGGGACAGGGGAATCAGCCC. Amino acid sequence: CASSEGQGNQP. The full-length CDR3 reads as CASSEGQGNQPQHF.

The chain's CDR3 is CASSADRAGTEAFF. Incomplete CDR3 DNA: TGTGCCAGCAGTGCGGACAGGGCGGGCACTGAA. This chain joins TRBV6-4 and TRBJ1-1, with TRBD1 matching over 8 bases. The read comes to an end 3 residues before the CDR3 does, leaving the germline J gene to fill in the end. The germline V gene has CDR1 MRHNA and CDR2 SNTAGT. The junction had 5 bases not matched to a gene; V was cut back by 4 bases and J by 4 bases. CDR3 length: 14 residues.

Note on this clone: Read sequence stops 3 residues before the CDR3 end, and the germline J gene provides the missing end. The genes are TRBV5-1 and TRBJ2-2; 11 bases are a match to TRBD1. The germline V gene encodes CDR1 SGHRS and CDR2 YFSETQ. The CDR3 is made up of 15 amino acids. The CDR3 spells CASSLGTGGNSPLFF. The part of the CDR3 DNA that was read is TGCGCCAGCAGCCTAGGGACAGGGGGTAATTCACCG.

About this clone itself: Read sequence stops 3 residues before the CDR3 end, and the germline J gene provides the missing end. The gene calls are TRBV18 and TRBJ2-2; TRBD2 is a possible D gene (6 bases). The CDR3 sequence is 19 residues long. From germline, CDR1 is KGHSH and CDR2 LQKENI. The CDR3 DNA, read in part, is TGTGCCAGCTCACCACAAAGAGGAGGGTCCCACTCTGGGGCCAACGTG. It encodes CASSPQRGGSHSGANV. The complete CDR3 protein is CASSPQRGGSHSGANVLFF.

A word on this clone: The read comes to an end 3 residues before the CDR3 does, leaving the germline J gene to fill in the end. This sequence joins TRBV7-8 and TRBJ1-2; D is undetermined. CDR3 length equals 13 residues. Germline V gene data show CDR1 as SGHVS and CDR2 as FQNEAQ. The CDR3 DNA, read in part, is TGTGCCAGCAGCTTAATTAGCTCCTACGAC. This codes for CASSLISSYD. The entire CDR3 protein is CASSLISSYDYTF.

About this clone: The observed sequence ends 3 residues before the CDR3 terminus, with the missing tail filled in from the germline J gene. This chain connects TRBV4-1 to TRBJ1-4, with 7 bases fitting TRBD1. This CDR3 is 16 amino acids long. Germline-derived CDR1 and CDR2 are MGHRA and YSYEKL. Trimming at V came to 0 bases and at J to 2 bases, leaving 3 bases not matched to a gene. CDR3: CASSQDGTVTNEKLFF. CDR3 bases read: TGCGCCAGCAGCCAAGACGGGACAGTTACTAATGAAAAA.

Regarding this clone: Read data end 3 residues before the CDR3 end; the end is taken from the germline J gene. V and J are TRBV5-1 and TRBJ2-3; TRBD1 aligns across 10 bases. This CDR3 has 17 amino acids. Germline V gene lookup returns CDR1 SGHRS and CDR2 YFSETQ. Incomplete CDR3 DNA: TGCGCCAGCAGCCGTAACCCTATGGACAGGGGGGGAGAGACG. Protein sequence: CASSRNPMDRGGET. The entire CDR3 protein reads CASSRNPMDRGGETQYF.

About this clone itself: The CDR3 end lies 3 residues beyond the end of the read and is filled in from the germline J gene. The chain has TRBV5-1 and TRBJ2-5, with D possibly being TRBD1 or TRBD2 (6 bases each). CDR1 SGHRS and CDR2 YFSETQ come from the germline V gene. There are 13 residues in the CDR3. The sequenced CDR3 bases are TGCGCCAGCAGCTTTTGGGGGCGGGATACC. Encoded protein: CASSFWGRDT. Given in full, the CDR3 is CASSFWGRDTQYF.

Regarding this clone: The junction departs from the called germline gene at one end, perhaps through a read error. Coverage ceases 3 residues before the CDR3 finishes, and the germline J gene fills in the end. The same CDR3 is also encoded by other DNA sequences in this sample. The chain recombines TRBV29-1 with TRBJ1-2; 9 nucleotides line up with TRBD1. CDR3 length: 14 amino acids. Germline assignment: CDR1 SQVTM and CDR2 ANQGSEA. The CDR3 DNA, read in part, is TGCAGCGTTGTCGGACAGGGGCGTTCCTATGGG. This codes for CSVVGQGRSYG. From start to end, the CDR3 is CSVVGQGRSYGYTF.

As for this clone: The CDR3 end falls 3 residues outside the read, so it is completed with the germline J gene. The J gene is TRBJ1-2, the V gene TRBV19; 7 nucleotides line up with TRBD1. The CDR3 runs to 15 residues. Germline V gene data show CDR1 as LNHDA and CDR2 as SQIVND (reference sequence). V trimming: 5 bases; J trimming: 4 bases; junction bases outside the gene matches: 10. The CDR3 here is CASSFRDSSAYGYTF. The covered CDR3 bases are TGTGCCAGTAGTTTCCGGGACAGTTCTGCCTATGGC.

Comment on this clone: The missing CDR3 end, 3 residues past where the read stops, is filled in from the germline J gene. This chain connects TRBV7-3 to TRBJ2-3, with TRBD2 as a possible D gene (6 bases). CDR1 is SGHTA and CDR2 is FQGTGA in the germline V gene. Between the trimmed V and J ends, which lost 4 bases and 0 bases, there was a span of 11 bases. The CDR3 loop spans 15 amino acids. Here the CDR3 reads CASSSLAVSTDTQYF. The covered CDR3 bases are TGTGCCAGCAGCTCGTTAGCGGTGAGCACAGATACG.

Turning to this clone: The read ends 3 residues shy of where the CDR3 ends; the end is completed using the germline J gene. The chain combines TRBV13 with TRBJ2-3; 11 bases match TRBD2. The CDR3 has 16 amino acids. V was pared by 3 bases and J by 0 bases, with 2 bases of the junction left unmatched. From germline, CDR1 is PRHDT and CDR2 FYEKMQ (reference sequence). The CDR3 protein is CASSFRLAGSTDTQYF. CDR3 bases read: TGTGCCAGCAGCTTTCGACTAGCGGGGAGCACAGATACG.

Remarks on this clone: The read terminates 3 residues ahead of where the CDR3 ends, so the germline J gene completes it. The sample holds other DNA sequences that translate to the same CDR3. The J gene is TRBJ1-3, the V gene TRBV29-1; 8 bases map to TRBD1. V gave up 6 bases and J gave up 2 bases; unmatched junction bases: 6. Germline CDR1 is SQVTM and CDR2 is ANQGSEA. The length of the CDR3 is 14 residues. CDR3 in amino acids: CSVHQQGAGNTIYF. The CDR3 bases that were read are TGCAGCGTCCACCAACAGGGGGCTGGAAACACC.

On this clone itself: Read sequence stops 3 residues before the CDR3 end, and the germline J gene provides the missing end. The chain joins TRBV19 to TRBJ2-5; maybe TRBD2 (6 bases). CDR3 length equals 15 residues. V lost 4 bases, J lost 3 bases, and 15 bases lay in between. From germline, CDR1 is LNHDA and CDR2 SQIVND (reference sequence). CDR3 bases read: TGTGCCAGTAGTAAGGAGGGACTCATAAAAGAGACC. Its protein is CASSKEGLIKET. The whole CDR3 protein is CASSKEGLIKETQYF.

With respect to this clone: The read terminates 3 residues ahead of where the CDR3 ends, so the germline J gene completes it. The V call is TRBV7-2, the J call TRBJ1-1; no clear D. This CDR3 has 14 amino acids. Germline lookup yields CDR1 SGHTA and CDR2 FQGNSA. V was trimmed by 3 bases and J by 0 bases, leaving 8 bases between them. CDR3 amino acids: CASSFGGLNTEAFF. The sequenced CDR3 bases are TGTGCCAGCAGCTTTGGCGGATTGAACACTGAA.

A word on this clone: The read finishes 3 residues shy of the CDR3 end, and the germline J gene is used to complete it. The gene calls are TRBV14 and TRBJ2-2; D call uncertain. CDR1 SGHDN and CDR2 FVKESK come from the germline V gene. Trimming took 2 bases from V and 3 from J, leaving 4 bases between them. This CDR3 spans 13 amino acids. The CDR3 is CASSQQYTGELFF. The sequenced part of the CDR3 DNA is TGTGCCAGCAGCCAACAGTACACCGGGGAG. Supplemented by reference TRBV14 and TRBJ2-2, the full variable domain reads EAGVTQFPSHSVIEKGQTVTLRCDPISGHDNLYWYRRVMGKEIKFLLHFVKESKQDESGMPNNRFLAERTGGTYSTLKVQPAELEDSGVYFCASSQQYTGELFFGEGSRLTVL.

Points on this clone: Read sequence stops 3 residues before the CDR3 end, and the germline J gene provides the missing end. The chain is built from TRBV7-2 and TRBJ1-2, with a weak D call TRBD1 (6 bases). The germline gives CDR1 SGHTA, CDR2 FQGNSA. CDR3 length: 16 residues. CDR3: CASSLAGGAAYNDYTF. The CDR3 bases that were read are TGTGCCAGCAGCTTAGCCGGGGGGGCGGCCTACAATGAC.

Worth noting for this clone: Read sequence stops 3 residues before the CDR3 end, and the germline J gene provides the missing end. The chain joins TRBV10-3 to TRBJ1-2; no clear D gene. The CDR3 is made up of 13 amino acids. Germline V lookup: CDR1 ENHRY, CDR2 SYGVKD. V shed 2 bases and J shed 4 bases, with 8 bases lying between them. The CDR3 region is CAISEVTGYGYTF. The CDR3 DNA, read in part, is TGTGCCATCAGTGAGGTGACGGGCTATGGC.

The sequenced CDR3 bases are TGCGCCAGCAGCCGAGAATATTTAGGGTCAGGGGGCAACGGGGAG. Its translation: CASSREYLGSGGNGE. The CDR3, in full, reads CASSREYLGSGGNGELFF. The chain recombines TRBV5-1 with TRBJ2-2; 8 positions match TRBD1. Coverage ceases 3 residues before the CDR3 finishes, and the germline J gene fills in the end. J lost 7 bases, V lost 4 bases, and 18 bases had no gene match. The CDR3 runs 18 residues. The germline CDR1 and CDR2 sequences are SGHRS and YFSETQ.

In regard to this clone: The read terminates 3 residues ahead of where the CDR3 ends, so the germline J gene completes it. The V gene is TRBV7-2, the J gene TRBJ2-2; D gene ambiguous. Germline lookup yields CDR1 SGHTA and CDR2 FQGNSA. This CDR3 contains 14 residues. The CDR3 bases that were read are TGTGCCAGCAGCTTATTTGGGCCTGGCGAAAAG. Protein: CASSLFGPGEK. The entire CDR3 is CASSLFGPGEKLFF.

With regard to this clone: At one end the junction does not follow the germline gene, possibly because of a read error. The sequence runs out 3 residues before the end of the CDR3; the remainder is reconstructed from the germline J gene. In the same sample, other DNA sequences code for this CDR3. V and J are TRBV2 and TRBJ1-2; TRBD1 might be the D (5 bases). Germline loops: CDR1 SNHLY, CDR2 FYNNEI. The CDR3 contains 14 residues. CDR3 in amino acids: CASSVEGIGYGYTF. Incomplete CDR3 DNA: TGTGCCAGCAGTGTCGAGGGGATCGGCTATGGA.

Note on this clone: The read ends 3 residues shy of where the CDR3 ends; the end is completed using the germline J gene. This chain links TRBV18 with TRBJ2-2; D is perhaps TRBD2 (6 bases). This CDR3 region has 13 residues. CDR1 is KGHSH and CDR2 is LQKENI in the germline V gene. V was trimmed by 8 bases and J by 4 bases, leaving 11 bases between them. The sequenced part of the CDR3 DNA is TGTGCCAGCCCAGGGAGGATCACCGGGGAG. Translating gives CASPGRITGE. The entire CDR3 protein reads CASPGRITGELFF.

As regards this clone: The CDR3 end lies 3 residues beyond the end of the read and is filled in from the germline J gene. The gene calls are TRBV7-2 and TRBJ2-4, with 9 bases fitting TRBD1. The germline V gene encodes CDR1 SGHTA and CDR2 FQGNSA. There are 16 residues in the CDR3. The CDR3 DNA, read in part, is TGTGCCAGCAGCTTAGCATTTTGGGACAGGGTGTCTGGT. As protein: CASSLAFWDRVSG. The whole CDR3 sequence is CASSLAFWDRVSGQYF.

With regard to this clone: The CDR3 is cut off 3 residues early in the read; its end comes from the germline J gene. V and J are TRBV14 and TRBJ2-4, with 10 bases identical to TRBD1. Germline CDR1 is SGHDN and CDR2 is FVKESK. This CDR3 contains 15 residues. V shed 4 bases, J shed 3 bases, and the junction held 3 bases outside the gene matches. The sequenced part of the CDR3 DNA is TGTGCCAGCAGCCGACAGGGGGCAGGCAAAAACATT. This encodes CASSRQGAGKNI. The complete CDR3 sequence is CASSRQGAGKNIQYF.